This passage covers 15 T cell receptor beta chains from one sample sequenced in a study of metastatic and nonmetastatic thyroid tumors. TCRdb re-called the PCR reads through MiXCR. The sample consists of tens of thousands of clones, under 30% of them appearing once. Thyroid surgery was performed in patients who had received no treatment beforehand. Sequenced material: blood. These receptors were taken from a male donor with papillary thyroid cancer or a benign thyroid nodule (not recorded which). Some clones in this sample may be carry-over from other donors' samples.

This clone was counted many times. The chain links TRBV20-1 to TRBJ1-1; no clear D gene. The V gene lost 3 bases and the J gene lost 1 base, with 15 bases spanning the gap. The germline CDR1 and CDR2 sequences are DFQATT and SNEGSKA (reference sequence). This CDR3 region has 15 residues. This chain's CDR3 is CSARTRLGGNTEAFF. DNA for the CDR3: TGCAGTGCTAGGACGAGGCTGGGAGGGAACACTGAAGCTTTCTTT.

This chain connects TRBV25-1 to TRBJ2-5, with 11 nucleotides matching TRBD2. With 6 bases clipped from V and 2 bases from J, the junction kept 8 bases outside the gene matches. The CDR3 extends over 16 amino acids. Per germline, CDR1 MGHDK and CDR2 SYGVNS. DNA of the CDR3: TGTGCCAGCAGAGCACTAGCGGGAGCGGGGCAAGAGACCCAGTACTTC. This gives the protein CASRALAGAGQETQYF.

The table lists this clone with many counts. V usage is TRBV7-9 and J usage is TRBJ2-7; 8 bases fit TRBD1. This CDR3 region has 17 residues. Germline V CDR1 and CDR2: SEHNR, FQNEAQ (reference sequence). V shed 4 bases, J shed 3 bases, and the junction held 14 bases outside the gene matches. The CDR3, as DNA: TGTGCCAGCAGCTCTATACTCGGACAGGGTGGTTTCTACGAGCAGTACTTC. The encoded protein is CASSSILGQGGFYEQYF.

The table lists this clone with many counts. The chain uses TRBV20-1 and TRBJ2-3, with no clear D. This CDR3 has 15 amino acids. V gave up 0 bases and J gave up 0 bases, with 10 bases separating them. The germline gives CDR1 DFQATT, CDR2 SNEGSKA (reference sequence). CDR3: CSARDPSGSTDTQYF. Here the CDR3 DNA reads TGCAGTGCTAGAGACCCCAGTGGTAGCACAGATACGCAGTATTTT.

This clone was counted many times. The chain is built from TRBV5-6 and TRBJ2-1; 7 bases are a match to TRBD2. CDR3 length: 16 residues. Germline CDR1 is SGHDT and CDR2 is YYEEEE. V gave up 3 bases and J gave up 5 bases; unmatched junction bases: 11. This CDR3 reads CASSSPEAGWNNEQFF. CDR3 in DNA: TGTGCCAGCAGCTCACCAGAAGCGGGATGGAACAATGAGCAGTTCTTC.

The J gene is TRBJ2-7, the V gene TRBV6-1, with TRBD1 matching 11 bases. CDR1 is MNHNS and CDR2 is SASEGT in the germline V gene. V lost 7 bases and J lost 3; bases outside the gene matches: 14. The CDR3 is made up of 17 amino acids. For the CDR3, the DNA is TGTGCCAGCACCAATTTAGGACAGGGGGCAGTAGGCTACGAGCAGTACTTC. Its translation: CASTNLGQGAVGYEQYF.

By frequency in the sample, this clone is medium-sized. CDR3 amino acids: CASSRGTGERKLFF. The CDR3 DNA reads TGTGCCAGCTCACGGGGAACGGGGGAGAGGAAACTGTTTTTT. The V call is TRBV18, the J call TRBJ1-4; tentatively, D is TRBD1 (5 bases). The V end lost 4 bases, the J end lost 11 bases, and 17 bases lay between the germline ends. Per germline, CDR1 KGHSH and CDR2 LQKENI. The CDR3 has 14 residues.

This clone was observed many times. This rearrangement joins TRBV11-1 to TRBJ2-7, with D unresolved. Trimming stripped 5 bases from V and 0 bases from J, with 20 bases between. The CDR3 has 17 residues. Germline V gives CDR1 SGHAT, CDR2 FQDESV (reference sequence). The DNA for the CDR3 is TGTGCCAGCAGCAGCTATCCATTGGGCCGCTCCTCCTACGAGCAGTACTTC. This sequence encodes CASSSYPLGRSSYEQYF. The whole variable domain, remainder taken from reference TRBV11-1 and TRBJ2-7, is EAEVAQSPRYKITEKSQAVAFWCDPISGHATLYWYRQILGQGPELLVQFQDESVVDDSQLPKDRFSAERLKGVDSTLKIQPAELGDSAMYLCASSSYPLGRSSYEQYFGPGTRLTVT.

This clone occurred a few times. J is TRBJ2-1 and V is TRBV30; 7 bases fit TRBD2. The CDR3 consists of 12 residues. Germline V gene sequence: CDR1 GTSNPN, CDR2 SVGIG (reference sequence). V shed 2 bases and J 7 bases; nucleotides not matched to a gene: 2. CDR3 DNA sequence: TGTGCCTGGAGTACGGGGGGTAATGAGCAGTTCTTC. This translates into CAWSTGGNEQFF.

This chain connects TRBV5-1 to TRBJ2-7; no clear D. Germline V lookup: CDR1 SGHRS, CDR2 YFSETQ. The CDR3 runs to 13 residues. The V end was cut by 0 bases, the J end by 6 bases, with 10 bases between. The CDR3 nucleotides read TGCGCCAGCAGCTTGGTGGGTAACTCCGAGCAGTACTTC. Translating gives CASSLVGNSEQYF.

As for this clone: Other DNA sequences within the sample encode an identical CDR3. This rearrangement joins TRBV7-8 to TRBJ2-6; possibly TRBD1 for D (5 bases). Germline assignment: CDR1 SGHVS and CDR2 FQNEAQ. Trimming shortened V by 1 base and J by 2 bases, and 9 bases separated the two germline ends. CDR3 size: 16 residues. The chain's CDR3 is CASSLDQGAGANVLTF. CDR3 DNA sequence: TGTGCCAGCAGCTTAGACCAGGGTGCTGGGGCCAACGTCCTGACTTTC.

This clone has ten or more counts. Other DNA sequences in this sample translate to the same CDR3. The rearrangement links TRBV11-1 to TRBJ1-4, with 10 bases aligning to TRBD1. CDR3 length equals 15 residues. J was trimmed by 6 bases and V by 5 bases; bases with no gene match: 6. Germline lookup yields CDR1 SGHAT and CDR2 FQDESV (reference sequence). The CDR3 nucleotides read TGTGCCAGCAGCCCCGGGACAGGGGATCATGAAAAACTGTTTTTT. It specifies CASSPGTGDHEKLFF.

Relative to its sample, this clone is medium-sized. The chain employs TRBV30 and TRBJ1-4; D is perhaps TRBD1 (6 bases). Trimming shortened V by 3 bases and J by 3 bases, and 17 bases separated the two germline ends. The CDR3 runs 16 residues. CDR1 and CDR2 from the germline V gene are GTSNPN and SVGIG (reference sequence). As DNA, the CDR3 is TGTGCCTGGAGATCGGTGGGGGGCAATGCTAATGAAAAACTGTTTTTT. Translated: CAWRSVGGNANEKLFF.

This clone was found a few times. The rearrangement uses TRBV28 and TRBJ1-3; D perhaps matches TRBD1 (6 bases). From germline, CDR1 is MDHEN and CDR2 SYDVKM. The V gene lost 6 bases and the J gene lost 1 base, with 13 bases spanning the gap. The CDR3 length is 15 residues. The CDR3 reads CASRGAYGSGNTIYF. DNA for the CDR3: TGTGCCAGCAGGGGGGCGTACGGTTCTGGAAACACCATATATTTT.

The sample holds many counts of this clone. This chain connects TRBV2 to TRBJ1-5, with D perhaps TRBD1 (6 bases). The length of the CDR3 is 15 residues. Germline V CDR1 and CDR2: SNHLY, FYNNEI. Trimming took 5 bases from V and 2 from J, leaving 13 bases between them. CDR3 sequence reads: CASSRGRTGNQPQHF. The CDR3 region has the DNA TGTGCCAGCAGTAGGGGTAGGACAGGCAATCAGCCCCAGCATTTT.